Below, 24 T cell receptor beta chains from the same sample are listed, as sequenced in a study of T cell responses to AZD1222 COVID-19 vaccine. Libraries were prepared by immunoSEQ multiplex PCR; TCRdb keeps only in-frame clonotypes and omits some of them. The table shows fewer than 130,000 clones, with over 90% occurring only once. This specimen consisted of peripheral blood, obtained 28 days after the second AZD1222 dose. These receptors were obtained from an adult who received the AZD1222 COVID-19 vaccine.

The chain recombines TRBV5-1 with TRBJ2-5; D gene uncertain. Germline CDR1 is SGHRS and CDR2 is YFSETQ. The CDR3 is 12 residues long. Trimming took 4 bases from V and 5 from J, leaving 9 bases between them. The CDR3 loop is CASSQESETQYF. The DNA for the CDR3 is TGCGCCAGCAGCCAGGAAAGTGAGACCCAGTACTTC.

J is TRBJ1-2 and V is TRBV27, with TRBD1 matching over 7 bases. The germline V gene encodes CDR1 MNHEY and CDR2 SMNVEV (reference sequence). Trimming cost V 2 bases and J 7 bases; bases outside gene matches: 10. CDR3 length equals 15 residues. CDR3: CASSLNYRGYSGYTF. The CDR3 nucleotides read TGTGCCAGCAGTTTAAATTACAGGGGTTATTCTGGCTACACCTTC.

This clone was detected once. This sequence joins TRBV5-6 and TRBJ2-1; 9 bases are a match to TRBD2. Trimming removed 4 bases from V and 6 bases from J; junction bases left unmatched: 11. The CDR3 totals 16 residues. Germline V gene data show CDR1 as SGHDT and CDR2 as YYEEEE. As DNA, the CDR3 is TGTGCCAGCAGCAGGGTCGTTCTAGCGGGGCCCAATGAGCAGTTCTTC. This encodes CASSRVVLAGPNEQFF.

V usage is TRBV7-8 and J usage is TRBJ2-7; a possible D gene is TRBD1 (6 bases). The V and J ends lost 5 bases and 6 bases respectively, with 11 bases between them. The CDR3 is 12 residues long. The germline CDR1 and CDR2 sequences are SGHVS and FQNEAQ. CDR3 amino acids: CASSPDRSEQYF. Written as DNA, the CDR3 is TGTGCCAGCAGCCCCGACAGGTCCGAGCAGTACTTC.

A remark on this clone: This same CDR3 is encoded by further DNA sequences in the sample. The chain recombines TRBV3-1 (or the pseudogene TRBV3-2) with TRBJ1-1; no reliable D call. CDR1 is LGHDT and CDR2 is YNNKEL in the germline V gene (reference sequence). The CDR3 runs to 15 residues. V was trimmed by 1 base and J by 1 base, leaving 10 bases between them. As DNA, the CDR3 is TGTGCCAGCAGCCAAGGGCCGGGTGGGAACACTGAAGCTTTCTTT. Translation: CASSQGPGGNTEAFF.

The chain combines TRBV27 with TRBJ2-2; D is possibly TRBD2 (5 bases). This CDR3 contains 17 residues. The germline CDR1 and CDR2 sequences are MNHEY and SMNVEV (reference sequence). Trimming cost V 4 bases and J 2 bases, with 17 bases left between them. This CDR3 reads CASSWATLALNTGELFF. The CDR3 DNA reads as TGTGCCAGCAGTTGGGCGACTCTAGCTCTAAACACCGGGGAGCTGTTTTTT.

This chain links TRBV15 with TRBJ2-1; no definite D call. Between the trimmed V and J ends, which lost 5 bases and 5 bases, there was a span of 10 bases. The CDR3 contains 13 residues. Looked up from germline, CDR1 is LNHNV and CDR2 is YYDKDF (reference sequence). The CDR3 region is CATSGLFDNEQFF. In DNA, the CDR3 is TGTGCCACCAGCGGCCTATTTGACAATGAGCAGTTCTTC.

This chain uses TRBV6-5 with TRBJ1-1; D might be TRBD1 (5 bases). Deletions cut 11 bases from V and 0 bases from J, with 16 bases between. Looked up from germline, CDR1 is MNHEY and CDR2 is SVGAGI. The CDR3 has 14 amino acids. DNA for the CDR3: TGTGCCGGTGGGGCGCGGAGCTTGAACACTGAAGCTTTCTTT. The encoded protein is CAGGARSLNTEAFF.

The genes are TRBV6-6 and TRBJ1-2; the match to TRBD1 covers 7 bases. Germline CDR1 and CDR2: MNHNY and SVGAGI (reference sequence). V shed 7 bases, J shed 3 bases, and the junction held 8 bases outside the gene matches. The CDR3 spans 14 residues. The CDR3 nucleotides are TGTGCCAGCACCCTGGGACAGCACTACTATGGCTACACCTTC. It encodes CASTLGQHYYGYTF.

This chain connects TRBV5-1 to TRBJ1-1; TRBD1 is a possible D gene (5 bases). The CDR3 has 13 amino acids. Trimming took off 4 bases at V and 7 bases at J, with 14 bases between the two ends. Germline CDR1 and CDR2: SGHRS and YFSETQ. This chain's CDR3 is CASSPDISYEAFF. CDR3 DNA: TGCGCCAGCAGCCCGGACATATCTTATGAAGCTTTCTTT.

The rearrangement joins TRBV6-5 to TRBJ1-2; weak D call: TRBD1 (6 bases). Germline V gene sequence: CDR1 MNHEY, CDR2 SVGAGI. V lost 5 bases, J lost 7 bases, and 14 bases lay in between. The CDR3 is made up of 13 amino acids. Here the CDR3 reads CASSLQTGFGYTF. In nucleotides, the CDR3 is TGTGCCAGCAGTCTCCAAACAGGGTTTGGCTACACCTTC.

The CDR3 reads CSVEDGSYGYTF. The CDR3 bases are TGCAGCGTTGAAGATGGCAGCTATGGCTACACCTTC. This chain connects TRBV29-1 to TRBJ1-2; no reliable D call. The CDR3 totals 12 residues. Germline V gene lookup returns CDR1 SQVTM and CDR2 ANQGSEA. V lost 0 bases to trimming and J lost 4 bases, with 6 bases between them.

The V and J genes are TRBV3-1 (or the pseudogene TRBV3-2) and TRBJ1-1; weak D call: TRBD1 (5 bases). CDR1 is LGHDT, CDR2 YNNKEL, per germline (reference sequence). CDR3 length: 13 amino acids. V gave up 4 bases and J gave up 5 bases, with 11 bases separating them. The CDR3 coding sequence is TGTGCCAGCAGCCCCCATTGGGGGACTGAAGCTTTCTTT. It specifies CASSPHWGTEAFF.

J is TRBJ2-2 and V is TRBV7-9; D may be TRBD1 (5 bases). This CDR3 has 15 amino acids. Per germline, CDR1 SEHNR and CDR2 FQNEAQ (reference sequence). V was pared by 1 base and J by 1 base, with 7 bases between. The CDR3 loop reads CASSLDTGNTGELFF. The CDR3 DNA is TGTGCCAGCAGCTTAGATACAGGGAACACCGGGGAGCTGTTTTTT.

This clone appeared a few times. The gene calls are TRBV7-6 and TRBJ1-6; 9 positions match TRBD1. Germline values: CDR1 SGHVS, CDR2 FNYEAQ. The CDR3 runs to 17 residues. V was clipped by 5 bases and J by 5 bases; unmatched bases: 10. The CDR3 sequence is CASSRDRGVGNNSPLHF. CDR3 nucleotide sequence: TGTGCCAGCAGCCGAGACAGGGGGGTAGGAAATAATTCACCCCTCCACTTT.

The CDR3 is CASSAGRGPYEQYF. In DNA, the CDR3 is TGTGCCAGCAGCGCCGGTCGAGGGCCCTACGAGCAGTACTTC. The chain uses TRBV11-2 and TRBJ2-7; D might be TRBD2 (5 bases). Germline V gives CDR1 SGHAT, CDR2 FQNNGV. There are 14 residues in the CDR3. Trimming shortened V by 5 bases and J by 2 bases, and 13 bases separated the two germline ends.

The chain has TRBV7-6 and TRBJ2-2, with TRBD2 identical over 8 bases. CDR3 size: 14 residues. Germline loops: CDR1 SGHVS, CDR2 FNYEAQ. V shed 8 bases, J shed 3 bases, and the junction held 5 bases outside the gene matches. CDR3 sequence reads: CASRRAGDTGELFF. The CDR3 bases are TGTGCCAGCCGTCGAGCGGGGGACACCGGGGAGCTGTTTTTT.

The CDR3 protein is CASSQETMVGRGYTF. The CDR3 DNA reads as TGTGCCAGCAGCCAAGAAACTATGGTAGGCCGTGGCTACACCTTC. This chain connects TRBV3-1 (or the pseudogene TRBV3-2) to TRBJ1-2; no reliable D call. Trimming removed 0 bases from V and 7 bases from J, with 15 bases in between. The length of the CDR3 is 15 residues. Germline values: CDR1 LGHDT, CDR2 YNNKEL (reference sequence).

V usage is TRBV7-8 and J usage is TRBJ2-7; perhaps TRBD2 as D (6 bases). The CDR3 sequence is 11 residues long. Between the trimmed V and J ends, which lost 5 bases and 7 bases, there was a span of 9 bases. CDR1 and CDR2 from the germline V gene are SGHVS and FQNEAQ. The CDR3 bases are TGTGCCAGCAGCCACGGAGGGGAGCAGTACTTC. Its protein product is CASSHGGEQYF.

The CDR3 coding sequence is TGCGCCAGCAGCTGGGGCGGCACTGAAGCTTTCTTT. It specifies CASSWGGTEAFF. V is TRBV5-1 and J is TRBJ1-1; possible D gene TRBD1, 5 bases. CDR1 and CDR2 (germline): SGHRS, YFSETQ. The V end lost 3 bases, the J end lost 4 bases, and 7 bases lay between the germline ends. CDR3 length: 12 residues.

The chain employs TRBV27 and TRBJ1-6; D ambiguous. CDR3 size: 16 residues. V was shortened by 8 bases and J by 0 bases, with 14 bases between the two germline ends. In germline, CDR1 is MNHEY, CDR2 SMNVEV (reference sequence). The CDR3: CASSLGLSSYNSPLHF. The CDR3 DNA follows: TGTGCCAGCTCCCTGGGATTGAGCTCCTATAATTCACCCCTCCACTTT.

The CDR3, as DNA: TGTGCCAGCAGTTTTCGGGGGAATTCACCCCTCCACTTT. This gives the protein CASSFRGNSPLHF. The genes are TRBV12-3 or TRBV12-4 and TRBJ1-6; perhaps TRBD1 as D (5 bases). Trimming removed 3 bases from V and 7 bases from J, with 7 bases in between. The CDR3 loop spans 13 amino acids.

The chain uses TRBV27 and TRBJ1-1; possible D gene TRBD1, 5 bases. The CDR3 is 13 residues long. The V gene lost 4 bases and the J gene lost 4 bases, with 10 bases spanning the gap. Germline values: CDR1 MNHEY, CDR2 SMNVEV (reference sequence). CDR3 nucleotides: TGTGCCAGCAGTTCGACAGTTCCCACTGAAGCTTTCTTT. It specifies CASSSTVPTEAFF.

This chain joins TRBV6-5 and TRBJ2-5; a weak D match, TRBD1 (6 bases). The germline CDR1 and CDR2 sequences are MNHEY and SVGAGI. The CDR3 spans 15 residues. Trimming removed 7 bases from V and 4 bases from J, with 19 bases in between. CDR3 amino acids: CASNTGRGHLETQYF. Written as DNA, the CDR3 is TGTGCCAGCAACACCGGCAGGGGCCACTTAGAGACCCAGTACTTC.